These 32 T cell receptor beta chains came from one sample sequenced in a study of preoperative IRX-2 immunotherapy in early breast cancer. Treatment meaning: preoperative locoregional IRX-2 cytokine immunotherapy. Sequencing used immunoSEQ multiplex PCR; TCRdb keeps in-frame clones, though not all of them. This repertoire shows around 95,000 clones, 86% found once; its top ten account for around 2%. The material was tumor tissue, obtained after IRX-2 immunotherapy. All receptors come from a human donor with breast cancer.

There are a few counts of this clone. The CDR3 nucleotides read TGTGCCTGGGCGGGCAACACTGAAGCTTTCTTT. This gives the protein CAWAGNTEAFF. The rearrangement joins TRBV30 to TRBJ1-1; no clear D. The germline V gene encodes CDR1 GTSNPN and CDR2 SVGIG (reference sequence). The CDR3 is 11 residues long. The V and J ends lost 5 bases and 2 bases respectively, with 6 bases between them.

This chain uses TRBV28 with TRBJ1-2, with a weak D call TRBD1 (5 bases). CDR3 length: 15 amino acids. Germline CDR1 MDHEN, CDR2 SYDVKM. The V and J ends lost 2 bases and 7 bases respectively, with 17 bases between them. The CDR3 reads CASSLKVGGVGGYTF. CDR3 nucleotides: TGTGCCAGCAGTTTAAAGGTCGGAGGGGTAGGTGGCTACACCTTC.

For this clone: An end of the junction differs from the germline gene, which may be a read error. This rearrangement joins TRBV6-4 to TRBJ2-7; TRBD1 might be the D (5 bases). The CDR3 consists of 15 residues. Germline values: CDR1 MRHNA, CDR2 SNTAGT. In nucleotides, the CDR3 is TGTGCCATCAGTGACTGGCAGGGTCCAAACTACGAGCAGTACTTC. Its protein is CAISDWQGPNYEQYF.

The gene calls are TRBV30 and TRBJ1-2; 7 bases agree with TRBD1. CDR1 is GTSNPN, CDR2 SVGIG, per germline (reference sequence). CDR3 length: 14 residues. Unmatched junction bases numbered 7, after V lost 2 bases and J lost 4 bases. DNA for the CDR3: TGTGCCTGGAGTCCGCCGGGACAGAGCTATGGCTACACCTTC. The encoded protein is CAWSPPGQSYGYTF.

This chain uses TRBV14 with TRBJ2-7; TRBD1 matches 7 bases. The CDR3 length is 14 residues. J was trimmed by 2 bases and V by 6 bases; bases with no gene match: 7. Germline CDR1 reads SGHDN; CDR2 reads FVKESK. CDR3 loop: CASSRAGTAYEQYF. The CDR3 DNA is TGTGCCAGCAGTCGTGCCGGGACAGCCTACGAGCAGTACTTC.

The rearrangement joins TRBV15 to TRBJ2-2; TRBD2 aligns across 13 bases. CDR3 length equals 17 residues. Germline V gene sequence: CDR1 LNHNV, CDR2 YYDKDF (reference sequence). Losses at the gene ends were 1 base for V and 6 bases for J; bases not matched to a gene: 5. The CDR3 nucleotides read TGTGCCACCAGCAGAGGGACTAGCGGGAGTAAGGCCGGGGAGCTGTTTTTT. Translating gives CATSRGTSGSKAGELFF.

In its sample, this clone was seen once. The rearrangement joins TRBV7-1 to TRBJ1-4; D remains unclear. TRBV7-1 is placed among ORFs of uncertain function. The CDR3 is 15 amino acids. V dropped 4 bases and J dropped 5 bases, with 14 bases sitting between them. The CDR3 DNA follows: TGTGCCAGCAGCTTACGCCGCTCGGGGAATGAAAAACTGTTTTTT. The encoded protein is CASSLRRSGNEKLFF.

The rearrangement joins TRBV5-1 to TRBJ1-3, with TRBD1 as a possible D gene (6 bases). This CDR3 comprises 14 residues. V dropped 2 bases and J dropped 4 bases, with 10 bases sitting between them. Germline assignment: CDR1 SGHRS and CDR2 YFSETQ. The CDR3 loop is CASSLQGGGNTIYF. The CDR3 DNA sequence: TGCGCCAGCAGCTTACAGGGTGGAGGAAACACCATATATTTT.

This rearrangement joins TRBV5-1 to TRBJ1-1; D not certain. With 3 bases removed from V and 1 base from J, the gap between germline ends came to 16 bases. Germline CDR1 reads SGHRS; CDR2 reads YFSETQ. The CDR3 loop spans 16 amino acids. The CDR3 protein is CASSWARPGKNTEAFF. In DNA form, the CDR3 reads TGCGCCAGCAGCTGGGCCCGTCCGGGGAAGAACACTGAAGCTTTCTTT. The full variable domain, with the rest looked up from reference TRBV5-1 and TRBJ1-1, is KAGVTQTPRYLIKTRGQQVTLSCSPISGHRSVSWYQQTPGQGLQFLFEYFSETQRNKGNFPGRFSGRQFSNSRSEMNVSTLELGDSALYLCASSWARPGKNTEAFFGQGTRLTVV.

A word on this clone: An ambiguous or unread base is present, and the residue it codes for is denoted X. V usage is TRBV11-1 and J usage is TRBJ2-7, with D possibly TRBD1 on 6 matching bases. Trimming cost V 1 base and J 4 bases, with 11 bases left between them. CDR3 length: 14 amino acids. From germline, CDR1 is SGHAT and CDR2 FQDESV (reference sequence). The CDR3 loop reads CASSLGAGXYEQYF. Here the CDR3 DNA reads TGTGCCAGCAGCTTAGGAGCAGGGGRTTACGAGCAGTACTTC.

In DNA form, the CDR3 reads TGTGCCAGCTCACCCAAGACAGGGGCGGACACTGAAGCTTTCTTT. Its protein product is CASSPKTGADTEAFF. V gene TRBV18 combines with J gene TRBJ1-1, with 8 bases lining up with TRBD1. J lost 3 bases, V lost 3 bases, and 6 bases had no gene match. There are 15 residues in the CDR3. Germline V gives CDR1 KGHSH, CDR2 LQKENI.

The chain is built from TRBV5-1 and TRBJ2-2; TRBD1 matches 11 bases. CDR1 SGHRS and CDR2 YFSETQ come from the germline V gene. J gave up 4 bases and V 3 bases, and 2 bases lay outside the gene matches. This CDR3 contains 15 residues. CDR3 nucleotide sequence: TGCGCCAGCAGCTGGGGGACAGGGGGCACCGGGGAGCTGTTTTTT. Amino acid sequence: CASSWGTGGTGELFF.

The chain carries TRBV11-3 and TRBJ2-2; perhaps TRBD2 as D (5 bases). The CDR3 runs to 14 residues. Germline loops: CDR1 SGHNT, CDR2 YENEEA. The V gene lost 8 bases and the J gene lost 0 bases, with 10 bases spanning the gap. The CDR3 loop reads CASEDWTNTGELFF. As DNA, the CDR3 is TGTGCCAGCGAGGACTGGACGAACACCGGGGAGCTGTTTTTT.

The chain joins TRBV5-1 to TRBJ2-1, with TRBD2 matching 7 bases. CDR3 size: 15 residues. The V segment lost 3 bases and the J segment 0 bases; nucleotides outside the gene matches: 3. Germline assignment: CDR1 SGHRS and CDR2 YFSETQ. CDR3 residues: CASSSGGSSYNEQFF. CDR3 nucleotide sequence: TGCGCCAGCAGCTCGGGGGGAAGCTCCTACAATGAGCAGTTCTTC.

The chain combines TRBV28 with TRBJ1-5; the match to TRBD1 covers 7 bases. CDR1 and CDR2 (germline): MDHEN, SYDVKM. The junction had 6 bases not matched to a gene; V was cut back by 8 bases and J by 5 bases. This CDR3 has 13 amino acids. The CDR3 loop is CASFRQGYQPQHF. The CDR3 DNA reads as TGTGCCAGCTTCAGACAGGGATATCAGCCCCAGCATTTT.

The chain uses TRBV28 and TRBJ2-7; D is perhaps TRBD2 (5 bases). In germline, CDR1 is MDHEN, CDR2 SYDVKM. CDR3 length: 16 residues. The V and J ends lost 6 bases and 2 bases respectively, with 20 bases between them. DNA for the CDR3: TGTGCCAGCAGCTCGGGTGGAGGTTTCCCAACCTACGAGCAGTACTTC. Translating gives CASSSGGGFPTYEQYF.

CDR3 in amino acids: CASSSTGADEAFF. The CDR3 coding sequence is TGTGCCAGCAGTTCGACAGGAGCCGACGAAGCTTTCTTT. The rearrangement uses TRBV28 and TRBJ1-1; D is perhaps TRBD1 (6 bases). This CDR3 spans 13 amino acids. The germline V gene has CDR1 MDHEN and CDR2 SYDVKM. Trimming shortened V by 4 bases and J by 8 bases, and 14 bases separated the two germline ends.

The V gene is TRBV11-1, the J gene TRBJ1-5; D possibly corresponds to TRBD1 (6 bases). The germline V gene encodes CDR1 SGHAT and CDR2 FQDESV (reference sequence). Trimming removed 7 bases at V and 2 bases at J, with 15 bases between. The CDR3 spans 15 residues. The CDR3 loop reads CASTQGSMRNQPQHF. For the CDR3, the DNA is TGTGCCAGCACACAGGGAAGTATGCGCAATCAGCCCCAGCATTTT. Combining the CDR3 with reference TRBV11-1 and TRBJ1-5 gives the whole variable domain EAEVAQSPRYKITEKSQAVAFWCDPISGHATLYWYRQILGQGPELLVQFQDESVVDDSQLPKDRFSAERLKGVDSTLKIQPAELGDSAMYLCASTQGSMRNQPQHFGDGTRLSIL.

The chain has TRBV6-8 and TRBJ1-1; D is unresolved. V was cut by 4 bases and J by 5 bases, with 11 bases left in between. The CDR3 is 13 residues long. Germline lookup yields CDR1 MNHGY and CDR2 SAAAGT. In DNA, the CDR3 is TGTGCCAGCAGTTCCGTAGGTGTTACTGAAGCTTTCTTT. Its translation: CASSSVGVTEAFF.

V is TRBV6-8 and J is TRBJ2-3; D is perhaps TRBD1 (5 bases). Germline assignment: CDR1 MNHGY and CDR2 SAAAGT. The germline V and J ends were trimmed by 4 bases and 4 bases, with 9 bases remaining between them. This CDR3 has 13 residues. The CDR3 DNA is TGTGCCAGCAGTTCCCAAGGGGCAGATACGCAGTATTTT. It is translated as CASSSQGADTQYF.

V is TRBV9 and J is TRBJ1-5; D unclear. CDR1 is SGDLS and CDR2 is YYNGEE in the germline V gene. The CDR3 totals 16 residues. The V gene lost 0 bases and the J gene lost 9 bases, with 19 bases spanning the gap. The CDR3: CASSVAVDGVFRPQHF. The CDR3 DNA sequence: TGTGCCAGCAGCGTAGCTGTGGATGGGGTTTTTAGGCCCCAGCATTTT.

As regards this clone: One junction end disagrees with the germline gene, perhaps due to a read error. The rearrangement links TRBV7-6 to TRBJ2-7, with D possibly matching TRBD2 (6 bases). CDR1 is SGHVS, CDR2 FNYEAQ, per germline. The CDR3 is 14 residues long. DNA of the CDR3: TGTGCTAGCAGCTTATCGGGAGCGGATACCGAGCAGTACTTC. This gives the protein CASSLSGADTEQYF.

The chain combines TRBV7-7 with TRBJ1-5; a possible D gene is TRBD1 (6 bases). CDR1 is SSHAT, CDR2 FNYEAQ, per germline (reference sequence). Trimming left V 3 bases short and J 6 bases short, with 15 bases between. The CDR3 has 15 residues. The DNA for the CDR3 is TGTGCCAGCAGCTTGGCCACAGGGTCAGGTCAGCCCCAGCATTTT. Its protein product is CASSLATGSGQPQHF.

V and J are TRBV18 and TRBJ2-1, with TRBD2 identical over 14 bases. Germline CDR1 reads KGHSH; CDR2 reads LQKENI. The CDR3 length is 17 residues. With V trimmed by 3 bases and J by 6 bases, 7 bases remained unmatched. The chain's CDR3 is CASSPTGTSGSANEQFF. The CDR3 DNA reads as TGTGCCAGCTCACCCACAGGGACTAGCGGGAGCGCCAATGAGCAGTTCTTC.

The chain couples TRBV29-1 to TRBJ2-1, with unresolved D. The CDR3 extends over 12 amino acids. V lost 6 bases and J lost 0, with 6 bases in between. Germline CDR1 reads SQVTM; CDR2 reads ANQGSEA. The CDR3 loop is CSVRTSYNEQFF. CDR3 nucleotide sequence: TGCAGCGTCAGGACCTCCTACAATGAGCAGTTCTTC.

The chain combines TRBV1 with TRBJ1-2. TRBV1 is marked as a pseudogene. The CDR3 covers 19 residues. The CDR3: CASSQDGIRGGTTNYGYTF. DNA for the CDR3: TGCGCCAGCAGCCAAGATGGGATTCGAGGGGGGACCACTAACTATGGCTACACCTTC.

This chain joins TRBV6-7 and TRBJ2-7; D unresolved. TRBV6-7 belongs to the ORF category, with a function that is uncertain. The V end lost 5 bases, the J end lost 7 bases, and 27 bases lay between the germline ends. The CDR3 is 17 residues long. CDR3 sequence: CASSEAPIGRRPWEQYF. CDR3 nucleotides: TGTGCCAGCAGTGAAGCTCCGATCGGACGTCGCCCTTGGGAGCAGTACTTC.

The chain joins TRBV10-1 to TRBJ2-3; no clear D gene. The V end lost 0 bases, the J end lost 1 base, and 11 bases lay between the germline ends. The CDR3 runs 16 residues. The V gene's germline CDR1 is WNHNN and CDR2 SYGVQD (reference sequence). CDR3: CASSESRSGGTDTQYF. Here the CDR3 DNA reads TGCGCCAGCAGTGAGTCCCGGAGTGGAGGCACAGATACGCAGTATTTT.

V and J are TRBV5-1 and TRBJ2-5; D gene unclear. V was clipped by 1 base and J by 4 bases, with 11 bases between them. The CDR3 contains 14 residues. The V gene's germline CDR1 is SGHRS and CDR2 YFSETQ. The CDR3 reads CASSLYVGGETQYF. CDR3 DNA: TGCGCCAGCAGCTTGTATGTGGGCGGAGAGACCCAGTACTTC. Variable domain in full (rest from reference TRBV5-1 and TRBJ2-5): KAGVTQTPRYLIKTRGQQVTLSCSPISGHRSVSWYQQTPGQGLQFLFEYFSETQRNKGNFPGRFSGRQFSNSRSEMNVSTLELGDSALYLCASSLYVGGETQYFGPGTRLLVL.

The chain recombines TRBV28 with TRBJ1-4; 9 bases fit TRBD1. With 4 bases clipped from V and 8 bases from J, the junction kept 11 bases outside the gene matches. CDR1 is MDHEN and CDR2 is SYDVKM in the germline V gene. The CDR3 loop spans 16 amino acids. This CDR3 is CASSSTRTGAQEKLFF. The CDR3 DNA sequence: TGTGCCAGCAGTTCAACACGGACAGGGGCGCAAGAAAAACTGTTTTTT.

The J gene is TRBJ2-7, the V gene TRBV5-1, with 9 bases that match TRBD1. Germline CDR1 SGHRS, CDR2 YFSETQ. The CDR3 consists of 15 residues. J was trimmed by 5 bases and V by 0 bases; bases with no gene match: 6. The CDR3 DNA is TGCGCCAGCAGCTTGGGTCCCGGGACAGGGAACGAGCAGTACTTC. This sequence encodes CASSLGPGTGNEQYF. The full variable domain, in which reference TRBV5-1 and TRBJ2-7 provide the parts outside the CDR3, is KAGVTQTPRYLIKTRGQQVTLSCSPISGHRSVSWYQQTPGQGLQFLFEYFSETQRNKGNFPGRFSGRQFSNSRSEMNVSTLELGDSALYLCASSLGPGTGNEQYFGPGTRLTVT.

The chain has TRBV7-6 and TRBJ2-7; D is unresolved. V lost 1 base and J lost 0, with 10 bases in between. The V gene's germline CDR1 is SGHVS and CDR2 FNYEAQ. This CDR3 is 15 amino acids long. CDR3 region: CASSLGPADSYEQYF. CDR3 DNA: TGTGCCAGCAGCTTAGGCCCGGCGGACTCCTACGAGCAGTACTTC. Full variable domain (remainder filled in from reference TRBV7-6 and TRBJ2-7): GAGVSQSPRYKVTKRGQDVALRCDPISGHVSLYWYRQALGQGPEFLTYFNYEAQQDKSGLPNDRFSAERPEGSISTLTIQRTEQRDSAMYRCASSLGPADSYEQYFGPGTRLTVT.